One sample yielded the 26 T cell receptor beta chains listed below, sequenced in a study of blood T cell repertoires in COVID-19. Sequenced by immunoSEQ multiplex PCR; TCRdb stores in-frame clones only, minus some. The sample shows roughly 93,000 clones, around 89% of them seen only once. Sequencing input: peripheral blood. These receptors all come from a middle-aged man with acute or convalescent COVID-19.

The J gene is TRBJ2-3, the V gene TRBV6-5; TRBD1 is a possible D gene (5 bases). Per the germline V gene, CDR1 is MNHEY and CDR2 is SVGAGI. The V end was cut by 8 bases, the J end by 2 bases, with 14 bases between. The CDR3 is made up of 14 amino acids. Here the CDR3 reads CASELGVHTDTQYF. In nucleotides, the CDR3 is TGTGCCAGCGAGTTAGGGGTGCACACAGATACGCAGTATTTT.

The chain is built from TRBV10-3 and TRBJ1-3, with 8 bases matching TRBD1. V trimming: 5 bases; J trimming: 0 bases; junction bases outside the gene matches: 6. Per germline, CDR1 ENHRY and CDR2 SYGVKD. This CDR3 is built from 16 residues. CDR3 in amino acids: CAISKGQGASGNTIYF. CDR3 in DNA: TGTGCCATCAGTAAAGGGCAGGGGGCCTCTGGAAACACCATATATTTT.

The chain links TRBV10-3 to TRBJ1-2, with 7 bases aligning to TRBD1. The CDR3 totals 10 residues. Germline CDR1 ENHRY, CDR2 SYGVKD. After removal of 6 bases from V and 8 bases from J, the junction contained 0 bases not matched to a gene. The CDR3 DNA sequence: TGTGCCATCAGGGGACAGGGCTACACCTTC. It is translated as CAIRGQGYTF.

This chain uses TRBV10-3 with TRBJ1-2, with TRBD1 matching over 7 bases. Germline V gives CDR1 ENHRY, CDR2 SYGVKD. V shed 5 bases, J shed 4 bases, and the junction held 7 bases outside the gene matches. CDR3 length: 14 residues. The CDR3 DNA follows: TGTGCCATCAGTACAGGGGCCCAGACCTATGGCTACACCTTC. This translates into CAISTGAQTYGYTF.

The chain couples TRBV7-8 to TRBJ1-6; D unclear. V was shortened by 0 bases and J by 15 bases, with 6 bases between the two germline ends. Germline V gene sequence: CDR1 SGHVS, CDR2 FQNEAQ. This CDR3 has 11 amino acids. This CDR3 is CASSLAEHLHF. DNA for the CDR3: TGTGCCAGCAGCTTAGCTGAGCACCTCCACTTT.

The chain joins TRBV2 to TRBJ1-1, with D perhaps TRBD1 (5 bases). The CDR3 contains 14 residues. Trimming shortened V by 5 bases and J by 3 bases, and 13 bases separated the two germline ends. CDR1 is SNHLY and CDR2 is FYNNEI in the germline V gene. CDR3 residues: CASSSGGWDTEAFF. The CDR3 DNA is TGTGCCAGCAGTAGTGGGGGGTGGGACACTGAAGCTTTCTTT.

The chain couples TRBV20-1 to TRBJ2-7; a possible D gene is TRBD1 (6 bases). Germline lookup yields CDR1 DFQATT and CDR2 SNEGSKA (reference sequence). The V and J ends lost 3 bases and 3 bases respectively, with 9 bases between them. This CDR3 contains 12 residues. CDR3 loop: CSASIQGYEQYF. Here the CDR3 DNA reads TGCAGTGCTAGTATACAGGGCTACGAGCAGTACTTC.

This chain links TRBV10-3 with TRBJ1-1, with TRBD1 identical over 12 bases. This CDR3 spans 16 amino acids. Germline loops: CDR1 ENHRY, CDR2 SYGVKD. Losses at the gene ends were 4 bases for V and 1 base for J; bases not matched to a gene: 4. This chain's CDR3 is CAISARDRGPNTEAFF. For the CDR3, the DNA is TGTGCCATCAGTGCCCGGGACAGGGGGCCGAACACTGAAGCTTTCTTT.

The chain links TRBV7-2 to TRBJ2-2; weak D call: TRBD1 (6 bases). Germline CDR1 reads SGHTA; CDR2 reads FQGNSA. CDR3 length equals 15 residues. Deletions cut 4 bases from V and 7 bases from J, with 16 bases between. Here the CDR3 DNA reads TGTGCCAGCAGCTACGGGACACCAAGGGGCGGGGAGCTGTTTTTT. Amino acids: CASSYGTPRGGELFF.

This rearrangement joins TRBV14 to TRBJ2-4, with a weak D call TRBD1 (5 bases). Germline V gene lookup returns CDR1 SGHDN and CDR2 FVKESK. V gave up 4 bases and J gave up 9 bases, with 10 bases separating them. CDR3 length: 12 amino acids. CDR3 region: CASSPQGSIQYF. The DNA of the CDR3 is TGTGCCAGCAGCCCTCAGGGAAGCATTCAGTACTTC.

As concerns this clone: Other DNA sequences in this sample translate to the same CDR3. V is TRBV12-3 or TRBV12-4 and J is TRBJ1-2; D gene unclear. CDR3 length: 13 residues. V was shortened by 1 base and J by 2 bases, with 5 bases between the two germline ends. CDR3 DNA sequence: TGTGCCAGCAGTTTAGGGCAAAACTATGGCTACACCTTC. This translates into CASSLGQNYGYTF.

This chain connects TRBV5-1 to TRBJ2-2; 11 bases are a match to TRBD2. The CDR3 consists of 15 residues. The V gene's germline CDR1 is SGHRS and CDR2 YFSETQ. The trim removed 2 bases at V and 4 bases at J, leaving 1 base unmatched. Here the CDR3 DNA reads TGCGCCAGCAGCTTTACTAGCGGGGGCACCGGGGAGCTGTTTTTT. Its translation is CASSFTSGGTGELFF.

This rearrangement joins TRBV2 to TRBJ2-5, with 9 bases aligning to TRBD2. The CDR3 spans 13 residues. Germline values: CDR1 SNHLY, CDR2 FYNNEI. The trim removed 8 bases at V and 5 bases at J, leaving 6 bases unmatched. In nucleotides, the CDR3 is TGTGCCAGCTCAACTAGCGGGTGGGAGACCCAGTACTTC. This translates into CASSTSGWETQYF.

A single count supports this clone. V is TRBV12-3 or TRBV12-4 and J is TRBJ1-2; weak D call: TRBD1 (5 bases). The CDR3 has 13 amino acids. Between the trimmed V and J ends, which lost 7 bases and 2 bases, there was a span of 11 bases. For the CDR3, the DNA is TGTGCCAGCACTCCAGGGTCAAACTATGGCTACACCTTC. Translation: CASTPGSNYGYTF.

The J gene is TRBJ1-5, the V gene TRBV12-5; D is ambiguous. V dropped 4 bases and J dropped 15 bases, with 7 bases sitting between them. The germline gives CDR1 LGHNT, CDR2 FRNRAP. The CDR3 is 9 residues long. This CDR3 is CASGSRLHF. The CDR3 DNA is TGTGCTAGTGGTTCCCGTTTGCATTTT.

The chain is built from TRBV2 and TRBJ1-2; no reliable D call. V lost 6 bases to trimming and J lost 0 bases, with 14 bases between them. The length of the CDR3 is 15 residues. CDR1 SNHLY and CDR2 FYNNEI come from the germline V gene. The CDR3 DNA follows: TGTGCCAGCAGAAACGAACGAGGGCCTAACTATGGCTACACCTTC. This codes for CASRNERGPNYGYTF. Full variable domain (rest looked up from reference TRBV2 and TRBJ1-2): EPEVTQTPSHQVTQMGQEVILRCVPISNHLYFYWYRQILGQKVEFLVSFYNNEISEKSEIFDDQFSVERPDGSNFTLKIRSTKLEDSAMYFCASRNERGPNYGYTFGSGTRLTVV.

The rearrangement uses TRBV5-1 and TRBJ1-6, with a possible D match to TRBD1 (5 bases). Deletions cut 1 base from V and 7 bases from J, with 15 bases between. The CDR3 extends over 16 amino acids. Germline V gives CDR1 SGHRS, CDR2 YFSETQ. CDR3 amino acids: CASSLSLLTANSPLHF. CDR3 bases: TGCGCCAGCAGCTTGTCCCTATTGACAGCCAATTCACCCCTCCACTTT.

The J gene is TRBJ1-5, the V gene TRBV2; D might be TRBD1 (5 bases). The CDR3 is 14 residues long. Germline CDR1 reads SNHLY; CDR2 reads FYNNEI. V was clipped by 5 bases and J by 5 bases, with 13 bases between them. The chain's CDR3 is CASSQRQRDQPQHF. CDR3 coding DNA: TGTGCCAGCAGTCAAAGACAGCGGGATCAGCCCCAGCATTTT.

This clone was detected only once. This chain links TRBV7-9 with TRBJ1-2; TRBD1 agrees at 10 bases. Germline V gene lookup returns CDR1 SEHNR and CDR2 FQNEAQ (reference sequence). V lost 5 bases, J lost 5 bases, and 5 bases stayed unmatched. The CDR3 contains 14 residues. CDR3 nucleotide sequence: TGTGCCAGCAGCATGGGGACAGGGGCTTATGGCTACACCTTC. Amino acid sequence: CASSMGTGAYGYTF.

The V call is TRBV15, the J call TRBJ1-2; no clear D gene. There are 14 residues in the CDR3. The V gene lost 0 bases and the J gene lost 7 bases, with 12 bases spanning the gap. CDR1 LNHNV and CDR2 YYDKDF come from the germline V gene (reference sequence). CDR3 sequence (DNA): TGTGCCACCAGCAGAGATCGGGTCCGTGGTGGCTACACCTTC. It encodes CATSRDRVRGGYTF.

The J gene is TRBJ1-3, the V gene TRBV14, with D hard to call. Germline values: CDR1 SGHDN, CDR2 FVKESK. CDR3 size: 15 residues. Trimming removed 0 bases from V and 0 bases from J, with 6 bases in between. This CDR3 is CASSQDRTSGNTIYF. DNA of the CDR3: TGTGCCAGCAGCCAAGACAGAACCTCTGGAAACACCATATATTTT.

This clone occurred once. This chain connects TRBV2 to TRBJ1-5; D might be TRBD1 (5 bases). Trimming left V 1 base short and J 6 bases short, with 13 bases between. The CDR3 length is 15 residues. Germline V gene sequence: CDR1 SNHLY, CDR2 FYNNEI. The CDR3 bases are TGTGCCAGCAGTGAAGAGGCAGGGAAGGGTCAGCCCCAGCATTTT. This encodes CASSEEAGKGQPQHF.

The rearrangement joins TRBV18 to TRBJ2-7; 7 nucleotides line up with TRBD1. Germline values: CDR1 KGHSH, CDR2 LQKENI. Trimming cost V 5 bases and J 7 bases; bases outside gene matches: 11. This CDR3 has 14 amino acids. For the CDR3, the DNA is TGTGCCAGCTCAGCTGGGACAGACCCTCGGGAGCAGTACTTC. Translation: CASSAGTDPREQYF.

The CDR3, as DNA: TGTGCCAGCACCCTGACTGTGAACACTGAAGCTTTCTTT. Translated: CASTLTVNTEAFF. The chain couples TRBV12-3 or TRBV12-4 to TRBJ1-1; D uncertain. The ends were cut back, 7 bases at V and 0 bases at J, with 9 bases in the middle. The CDR3 has 13 amino acids.

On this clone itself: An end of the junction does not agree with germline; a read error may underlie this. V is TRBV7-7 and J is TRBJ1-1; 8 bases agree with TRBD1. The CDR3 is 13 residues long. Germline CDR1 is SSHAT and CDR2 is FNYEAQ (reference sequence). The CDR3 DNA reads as TGTGCTAGCAGCAAAGACAGGGGCACTGAAGCTTTCTTT. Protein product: CASSKDRGTEAFF.

CDR3 in DNA: TGCGCCAGCAGTCTCTCTCGGAAGGGGGACACCGGGGAGCTGTTTTTT. Translating gives CASSLSRKGDTGELFF. The chain carries TRBV23-1 and TRBJ2-2; possibly TRBD1 for D (6 bases). TRBV23-1 is recorded as an ORF, its role being uncertain. The CDR3 is 16 residues long. V was clipped by 4 bases and J by 3 bases, with 15 bases between them.